This is a list of T cell receptor beta chains from one sample in a study of blood T cells in healthy people across ages. TCRdb re-analysed the 5' RACE reads in MiXCR, keeping a single row per CDR3 protein. The sample carries about 1.8 million distinct CDR3 sequences, around 50% recorded once. The sequencing sample was made of blood. These TCRs come from a woman aged 40-49 years in good health. Each CDR3 is given with its conserved first and last residue. The D gene is left open where the match is weak. The size field is filled for only some rows; it gives once, few, many or a size class.

J,D,size,V,DNA,CDR3
TRBJ2-1,-,-,TRBV5-6,TGTGCCAGCAGCGACGGCCCCGGGGTCGCTGAGCAGTTCTTC,CASSDGPGVAEQFF
TRBJ2-5,-,few,TRBV6-2/TRBV6-3,TGTGCCAGCAGTCGTGCAGGGGGGGAAGAGACCCAGTACTTC,CASSRAGGEETQYF
TRBJ1-6,-,few,TRBV28,TGTGCCAGCAGTCTGCCAGCTTCACCCCTCCACTTT,CASSLPASPLHF
TRBJ1-2,-,-,TRBV9,TGTGCCAGCAGCCCCCCGGGGGAGTTGGGCTACACCTTC,CASSPPGELGYTF
TRBJ2-1,TRBD2,-,TRBV29-1,TGCAGCGTTGAAGTGAGCAGGGCGGGGGGGCGGTACGGTGAGCAGTTCTTC,CSVEVSRAGGRYGEQFF
TRBJ2-3,TRBD2,-,TRBV20-1,TGCAGTGCTAGAACTAGCGGGGGGCGAGGAGATACGCAGTATTTT,CSARTSGGRGDTQYF
TRBJ2-7,-,-,TRBV27,TGTGCCAGCAGTTTATCGGGGAGGACAGTTCAGTACTTC,CASSLSGRTVQYF
TRBJ2-1,TRBD1,-,TRBV7-9,TGTGCCAGCAGCTATGCCGGACAGGGGCTAGGGGAGCAGTTCTTC,CASSYAGQGLGEQFF
TRBJ2-2,-,-,TRBV29-1,TGCAGCGCCCCCCTATACGAGGAGCTGTTTTTT,CSAPLYEELFF
TRBJ2-1,TRBD2,once,TRBV11-2,TGTGCCAGCAGCCTACTAGCGGGCCTTCCTCGTAGCTCCTACAATGAGCAGTTCTTC,CASSLLAGLPRSSYNEQFF
TRBJ2-3,-,few,TRBV20-1,TGCAGTGCTAGAGCCCCGGAGGATACGCAGTATTTT,CSARAPEDTQYF
TRBJ2-7,-,few,TRBV13,TGTGCCAGCAGCCAGGCCGGGACTGTGAAGCCCTACGAGCAGTACTTC,CASSQAGTVKPYEQYF
TRBJ2-1,TRBD2,few,TRBV20-1,TGCAGTGCTGGACGGACTAGCGGTGGTGAGCAGTTCTTC,CSAGRTSGGEQFF
TRBJ2-7,TRBD2,few,TRBV4-3,TGCGCCAGCAGCCAATTTAGCGGGGTGAGCTCCTACAATGAGCAGTACTTC,CASSQFSGVSSYNEQYF
TRBJ2-7,TRBD1,-,TRBV24-1,TGTGCCACCAGTGATCCCGGGACAGGGGGCTACGAGCAGTACTTC,CATSDPGTGGYEQYF